This T cell receptor beta chain derives from a study of CD8 T cells in ankylosing spondylitis. For TCR beta, libraries came from quantitative 5'-RACE with molecular barcodes. Via MiXCR, TCRdb re-called the 5' RACE reads, giving one row per CDR3 protein. The table lists roughly 400,000 distinct CDR3 sequences, approximately 20% of them singletons. Whole-study findings and limits: Seemingly characteristic of ankylosing spondylitis blood was a TCR beta motif consisting of eight highly homologous variants. Past research had described some motif variants in reactive arthritis synovial fluid and blood. It was reported that disease-linked clones were significantly enriched in matched ankylosing spondylitis synovial fluid.

Turning to this clonotype: As yet, its antigen is unknown.

Germline lookup yields CDR1 DFQATT and CDR2 SNEGSKA (reference sequence). V gave up 2 bases and J gave up 4 bases, with 21 bases separating them. This CDR3 comprises 17 residues. The origin of this receptor is a male donor with ankylosing spondylitis. The chain has TRBV20-1 and TRBJ2-1, with D possibly matching TRBD1 (6 bases). The sequenced sample was blood, either unsorted or a sorted T cell fraction (not recorded which). For the CDR3, the DNA is TGCAGTGCTAGAATCACGAGGGGGATTCCCCTTTACAATGAGCAGTTCTTC. It is translated as CSARITRGIPLYNEQFF.